The TCR beta chain under discussion was sequenced for a study of T cells expressing NK-cell markers. Study in general: Seven of eight sequenced donors tested HCMV-seropositive; one tested seronegative.

On this clonotype itself: The antigen remains unidentified.

No DNA is given; TCRdb re-called the 5' RACE reads and lists each CDR3 protein once. Its table records about 460,000 distinct CDR3 sequences. Germline V gene sequence: CDR1 MGHRA, CDR2 YSYEKL. The CDR3 totals 13 residues. Study-wide findings and caveats: Among CD8+ T cells from over 5 donors, dominant NKG2C+ clonotypes accounted for about 1.0-7.0%. Similarly, these clonotypes led the CD3+CD56-NKG2C+ fraction as well in several donors.

What was sequenced was blood T cells: a sorted CD56 or NKG2C T cell subset, CD4+ or CD8+ T cells, or bulk PBMC T cells (not recorded which). The sequence derives from a woman aged 45 to 65 in good health. This chain connects TRBV4-1 to TRBJ1-1; TCRdb indicates TRBD1, and absent DNA this call remains unverified. The CDR3: CASSQRTGTEAFF.